The clone carrying this T cell receptor beta chain has just a few counts. The sample originates from a study of patients and donors after allogeneic stem cell transplantation. The CDR3 consists of 13 residues. V was pared by 5 bases and J by 3 bases, with 11 bases between. Germline loops: CDR1 DFQATT, CDR2 SNEGSKA (reference sequence). TCRdb reanalysed the RT-PCR reads using MiXCR and keeps one entry per CDR3 protein. Found here are approximately 160,000 distinct CDR3 sequences, 30% of them singletons; the top ten hold around 3.3%. The sequenced sample was blood, either unsorted or a sorted T cell fraction (not recorded which). The chain recombines TRBV20-1 with TRBJ1-5; D is ambiguous. This clonotype was obtained from a human donor who was either an allogeneic HSCT recipient or a stem cell or donor lymphocyte infusion donor (not recorded which). It is not recorded whose cells these are; they may come from a transplant donor. CDR3 in amino acids: CSASTGYNQPQHF. CDR3 in DNA: TGCAGTGCTTCGACGGGCTACAATCAGCCCCAGCATTTT.